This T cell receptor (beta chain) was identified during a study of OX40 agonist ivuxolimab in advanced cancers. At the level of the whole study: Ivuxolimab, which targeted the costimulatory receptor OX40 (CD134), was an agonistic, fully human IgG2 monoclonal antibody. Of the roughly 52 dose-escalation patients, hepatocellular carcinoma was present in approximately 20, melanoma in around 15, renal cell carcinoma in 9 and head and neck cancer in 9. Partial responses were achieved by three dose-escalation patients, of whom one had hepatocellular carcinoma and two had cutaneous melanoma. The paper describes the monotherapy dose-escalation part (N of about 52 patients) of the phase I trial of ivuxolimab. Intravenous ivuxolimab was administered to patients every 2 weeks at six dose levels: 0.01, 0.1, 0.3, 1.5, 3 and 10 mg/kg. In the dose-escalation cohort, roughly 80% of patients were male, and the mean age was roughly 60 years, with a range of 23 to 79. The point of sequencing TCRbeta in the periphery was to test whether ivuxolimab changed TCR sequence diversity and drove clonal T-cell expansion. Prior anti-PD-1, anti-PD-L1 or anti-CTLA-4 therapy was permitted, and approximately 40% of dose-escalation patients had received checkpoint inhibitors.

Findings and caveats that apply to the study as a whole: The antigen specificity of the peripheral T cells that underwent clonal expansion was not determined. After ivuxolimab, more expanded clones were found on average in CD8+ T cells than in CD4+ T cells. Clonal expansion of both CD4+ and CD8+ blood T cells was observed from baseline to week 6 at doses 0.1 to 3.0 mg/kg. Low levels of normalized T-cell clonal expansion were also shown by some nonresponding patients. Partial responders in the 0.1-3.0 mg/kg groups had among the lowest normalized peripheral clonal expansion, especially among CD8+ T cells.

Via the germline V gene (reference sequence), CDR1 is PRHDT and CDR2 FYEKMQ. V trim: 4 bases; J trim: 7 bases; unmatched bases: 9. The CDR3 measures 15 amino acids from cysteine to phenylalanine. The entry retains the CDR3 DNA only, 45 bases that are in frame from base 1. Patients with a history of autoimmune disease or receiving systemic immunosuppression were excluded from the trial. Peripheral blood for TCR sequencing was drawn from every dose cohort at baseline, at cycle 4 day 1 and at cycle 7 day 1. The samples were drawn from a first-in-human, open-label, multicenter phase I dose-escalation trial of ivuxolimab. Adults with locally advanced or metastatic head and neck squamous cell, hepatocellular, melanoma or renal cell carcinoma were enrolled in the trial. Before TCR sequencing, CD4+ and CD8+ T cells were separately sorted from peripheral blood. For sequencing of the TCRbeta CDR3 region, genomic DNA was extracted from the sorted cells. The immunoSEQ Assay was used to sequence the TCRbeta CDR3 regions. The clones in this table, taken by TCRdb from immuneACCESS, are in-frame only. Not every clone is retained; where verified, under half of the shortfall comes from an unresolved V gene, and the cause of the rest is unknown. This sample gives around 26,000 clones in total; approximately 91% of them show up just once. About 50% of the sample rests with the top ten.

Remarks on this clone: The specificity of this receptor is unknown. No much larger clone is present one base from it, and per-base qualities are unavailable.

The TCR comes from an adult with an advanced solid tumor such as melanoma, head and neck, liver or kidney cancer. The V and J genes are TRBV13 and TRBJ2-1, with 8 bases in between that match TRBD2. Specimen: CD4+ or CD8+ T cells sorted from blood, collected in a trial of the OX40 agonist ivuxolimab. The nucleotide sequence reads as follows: TGTGCCAGCAGCTCCCCGTGGAGCGGGAGTAATGAGCAGTTCTTC. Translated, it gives CASSSPWSGSNEQFF.